This is a list of T cell receptor beta chains from one sample in a study of Ad26.COV2.S vaccination and SARS-CoV-2 variants. Clones were sequenced by immunoSEQ multiplex PCR, and TCRdb holds only the in-frame ones, with some missing. This sample yields some 370,000 clones, of which approximately 83% are seen a single time; almost 7.5% belongs to the top ten. Sequencing used peripheral blood, obtained in a trial of Ad26.COV2.S vaccine versus placebo. Receptors were obtained from a person between 18 and 59 years old who received the Ad26.COV2.S COVID-19 vaccine or a placebo. Each CDR3 is given with its conserved first and last residue. A D gene is named only where the DNA matches it firmly. Some rows mark clone size as missing; the rest say once, few, many or name a class of expanded clone.

j_gene,v_gene,d_gene,abundance,CDR3nt,CDR3aa
TRBJ1-2,TRBV3-1/TRBV3-2,.,.,TGTGCCAGCAGCCAAGAAGGGGTTCCCTCGAGGGGCTACACCTTC,CASSQEGVPSRGYTF
TRBJ2-5,TRBV5-4,TRBD2,.,TGTGCCAGCAGCTTCGGTGGAGCGGGAGGAGAGACCCAGTACTTC,CASSFGGAGGETQYF
TRBJ2-7,TRBV6-2/TRBV6-3,.,.,TGTGCCAGCAGTTACTCGACGTCCCGGGCACAGGGAACCTACGAGCAGTACTTC,CASSYSTSRAQGTYEQYF
TRBJ2-3,TRBV2,.,.,TGTGCCAGCAGTGTATGGCTTAGCACAGATACGCAGTATTTT,CASSVWLSTDTQYF
TRBJ1-5,TRBV7-6,.,.,TGTGCCAGCAGCTTAGTGGGGGGAGGTCAGCCCCAGCATTTT,CASSLVGGGQPQHF
TRBJ1-1,TRBV5-1,TRBD1,.,TGCGCCAGCAGCTTGGACGTGGGGACAGGTGGGCTAGCTTTCTTT,CASSLDVGTGGLAFF
TRBJ2-5,TRBV7-9,TRBD2,.,TGTGCCAGCAGCTTTGGAGCGGGAAACCAAGAGACCCAGTACTTC,CASSFGAGNQETQYF
TRBJ2-7,TRBV4-2,TRBD2,.,TGTGCCAGCAGCCAACAACTAGCGGACTACGAGCAGTACTTC,CASSQQLADYEQYF
TRBJ1-4,TRBV7-9,.,.,TGTGCCAGTTCAACCTCTAATGAAAAACTGTTTTTT,CASSTSNEKLFF
TRBJ2-1,TRBV6-1,.,.,TGTGCCAGCAGTGAGAGGACAAGTTCGGGCAATGAGCAGTTCTTC,CASSERTSSGNEQFF
TRBJ2-7,TRBV10-3,.,.,TGTGCCATCAGTGGGGGACTACCAGGGGACGAGCAGTACTTC,CAISGGLPGDEQYF
TRBJ1-2,TRBV5-1,.,.,TGCGCCAGCAAAACGTCAACGGACGGGACAAGCTATGGCTACACCTTC,CASKTSTDGTSYGYTF
TRBJ1-1,TRBV18,.,few,TGTGCCAGCTCACTACGGAGTCTCGTGAACACTGAAGCTTTCTTT,CASSLRSLVNTEAFF
TRBJ2-1,TRBV24-1,TRBD1,few,TGTGCCACCAGTGATTGGAGGACAGGGGGCAAGAATGAGCAGTTCTTC,CATSDWRTGGKNEQFF
TRBJ2-1,TRBV6-5,.,.,TGTGCCAGCAGACAGGGCAATGAGCAGTTCTTC,CASRQGNEQFF
TRBJ1-1,TRBV19,.,few,TGTGCCAGTAGTCCTGGGGGGGACACTGAAGCTTTCTTT,CASSPGGDTEAFF
TRBJ2-7,TRBV3-1/TRBV3-2,TRBD2,.,TGTGCCAGCAGCCGGCTAGCGGAAAGTGGTGAGCAGTACTTC,CASSRLAESGEQYF
TRBJ2-3,TRBV7-8,.,.,TGTGCCAGCAGCACCCGACTAGTAGATACGCAGTATTTT,CASSTRLVDTQYF
TRBJ2-7,TRBV19,.,.,TGTGCCAGTAGTATCGCGCTTACAGGGATGGTTTCCTACGAGCAGTACTTC,CASSIALTGMVSYEQYF
TRBJ2-1,TRBV5-6,TRBD2,.,TGTGCCAGCAGCTTTAGTAGCGGACTAGCGGGATTTGAGCAGTTCTTC,CASSFSSGLAGFEQFF
TRBJ2-3,TRBV10-3,.,.,TGTGCCATCAGCCATGAAACAGATACGCAGTATTTT,CAISHETDTQYF
TRBJ2-7,TRBV10-2,TRBD2,.,TGCGCCAGCAGTGAGTTTAGCGGGGCCAACGCCTACGAGCAGTACTTC,CASSEFSGANAYEQYF
TRBJ2-1,TRBV2,.,.,TGTGCCAGCAGTGAAGCGAGACCCTCCGTCAATGAGCAGTTCTTC,CASSEARPSVNEQFF
TRBJ1-5,TRBV2,.,once,TGTGCCTGGCCTGAGACTTGGAGCAATCAGCCCCAGCATTTT,CAWPETWSNQPQHF
TRBJ1-1,TRBV29-1,.,.,TGCAGCGTTGAAAGGGGGGCGTGGAACACTGAAGCTTTCTTT,CSVERGAWNTEAFF
TRBJ2-4,TRBV6-5,TRBD2,.,TGTGCCAGCAGTTATTTCCTAGCGGGGGGAAAAAACATTCAGTACTTC,CASSYFLAGGKNIQYF
TRBJ2-1,TRBV6-5,.,.,TGTGCCAGCAGTTACAATTGGCGGTTGTCCTACAATGAGCAGTTCTTC,CASSYNWRLSYNEQFF
TRBJ2-7,TRBV6-2/TRBV6-3,TRBD1,medium-sized,TGTGCCAGCAGTTACGGGACAGGGGGCTACGAGCAGTACTTC,CASSYGTGGYEQYF
TRBJ1-2,TRBV5-6,.,.,TGTGCCTGCAGGCGGACGAGGGGTGGCTACACCTTC,CACRRTRGGYTF
TRBJ1-5,TRBV9,.,.,TGTGCCAGCAGCCCAGGGAATCGCAATCAGCCCCAGCATTTT,CASSPGNRNQPQHF
TRBJ1-5,TRBV7-2,.,.,TGTGCCAGCAGCCCCGACAGTTTCGATCAGCCCCAGCATTTT,CASSPDSFDQPQHF
TRBJ2-7,TRBV4-1,.,.,TGCGCCAGCAGCCAATGGCGATTGGGCGAGCAGTACTTC,CASSQWRLGEQYF
TRBJ2-3,TRBV11-2,.,.,TGTGCCAGCAGCTTACTGTCCAGGGGCACAGATACGCAGTATTTT,CASSLLSRGTDTQYF
TRBJ2-1,TRBV5-6,TRBD2,.,TGTGCCAGCAGCCGAAGCGGGAGGTGGGACAATGAGCAGTTCTTC,CASSRSGRWDNEQFF
TRBJ1-5,TRBV7-9,.,.,TGTGCCAGCAGCGTAGGGACTCCGGGGGCCCGCAATCAGCCCCAGCATTTT,CASSVGTPGARNQPQHF
TRBJ2-7,TRBV6-5,.,.,TGTGCCAGCGGCTGGGAACTTGCCTACGAGCAGTACTTC,CASGWELAYEQYF
TRBJ1-2,TRBV2,.,many,TGTGCCAGTATCCGGGACACTAACTATGGCTACACCTTC,CASIRDTNYGYTF
TRBJ2-7,TRBV5-4,TRBD2,.,TGTGCCAGCAGCTTGGATCCGGGAGGGGCCTACGAGCAGTACTTC,CASSLDPGGAYEQYF
TRBJ1-1,TRBV4-1,.,.,TGCGCCAGCAGCCAAGATCCGGAAGAGGGAGCTTTCTTT,CASSQDPEEGAFF
TRBJ2-1,TRBV7-2,.,.,TGTGCCAGCAGCATGGGCAGCGGTGCCTACAATGAGCAGTTCTTC,CASSMGSGAYNEQFF
TRBJ2-6,TRBV7-9,.,.,TGTGCCAGCAGCTCACGGCCCTGGGGTTCGACTGGGGCCAACGTCCTGACTTTC,CASSSRPWGSTGANVLTF
TRBJ1-2,TRBV7-8,TRBD1,once,TGTGCCAGCAGCACCAGGACAGGAGGCGGCTACACCTTC,CASSTRTGGGYTF
TRBJ1-6,TRBV5-6,.,once,TGTGCCAGCAGCTTAAAGGGGAGCTCCTATAATTCACCCCTCCACTTT,CASSLKGSSYNSPLHF
TRBJ2-1,TRBV7-6,TRBD2,few,TGTGCCAGCAGCTCGACTAGCGGGAGCGGGAGAGAGCAGTTCTTC,CASSSTSGSGREQFF
TRBJ1-4,TRBV6-4,TRBD1,.,TGTGCCAGCCAAGGACAGGGAGAAACTAATGAAAAACTGTTTTTT,CASQGQGETNEKLFF
TRBJ1-1,TRBV2,.,.,TGTGCCAGCAGTGAACCTGGGCGTGAAGCTTTCTTT,CASSEPGREAFF
TRBJ1-2,TRBV18,TRBD1,.,TGTGCCAGCTCAGAGACAGGGGGCGACTATGGCTACACCTTC,CASSETGGDYGYTF
TRBJ2-3,TRBV25-1,TRBD2,.,TGTGCCAGCAGTGAATATCAGGCTAGCGGAACAGATACGCAGTATTTT,CASSEYQASGTDTQYF
TRBJ2-5,TRBV7-2,TRBD2,.,TGTGCCAGCAGCTCCGCGGGTAGCGGGGGAGGAGAGACCCAGTACTTC,CASSSAGSGGGETQYF